One and the same sample provided the 8 T cell receptor beta chains below, sequenced in a study of metastatic and nonmetastatic thyroid tumors. With MiXCR, TCRdb called clones anew from the PCR reads. The table has 20,000 to 25,000 clones, roughly 12% seen once. Thyroid surgery was performed in patients who had received no treatment beforehand. Sequencing was carried out using blood. The source of these receptors is a female donor with papillary thyroid cancer or a benign thyroid nodule (not recorded which). Some clones in this sample may be carry-over from other donors' samples.

Many counts were recorded for this clone. The same CDR3 is also encoded by other DNA sequences in this sample. This chain connects TRBV6-4 to TRBJ2-1; TRBD1 agrees at 10 bases. Losses at the gene ends were 2 bases for V and 3 bases for J; bases not matched to a gene: 4. Per the germline V gene, CDR1 is MRHNA and CDR2 is SNTAGT. The CDR3 has 16 amino acids. The CDR3 sequence: CASSDAGTGDYNEQFF. CDR3 DNA: TGTGCCAGCAGTGACGCCGGGACAGGGGACTACAATGAGCAGTTCTTC.

This clone was counted ten times or more. The chain recombines TRBV20-1 with TRBJ2-7, with D perhaps matching TRBD1 (5 bases). Between the trimmed V and J ends, which lost 1 base and 2 bases, there was a span of 18 bases. Germline V gene data show CDR1 as DFQATT and CDR2 as SNEGSKA (reference sequence). The CDR3 spans 16 residues. The CDR3 sequence: CSARVETEQFPYEQYF. In DNA form, the CDR3 reads TGCAGTGCTAGAGTGGAGACAGAACAGTTCCCCTACGAGCAGTACTTC.

This clone was recorded at least ten times. This specimen includes other DNA sequences encoding the same CDR3. This chain joins TRBV30 and TRBJ1-6, with 12 bases fitting TRBD1. V was pared by 2 bases and J by 11 bases, with 10 bases of the junction left unmatched. Looked up from germline, CDR1 is GTSNPN and CDR2 is SVGIG (reference sequence). The CDR3 sequence is 16 residues long. The DNA for the CDR3 is TGTGCCTGGAGTTCGGCCGGGACAGGGGGCTTGACACCCCTCCACTTT. Protein: CAWSSAGTGGLTPLHF.

This rearrangement joins TRBV6-1 to TRBJ1-1; 7 bases fit TRBD1. The germline V gene encodes CDR1 MNHNS and CDR2 SASEGT. This CDR3 comprises 13 residues. Germline trimming cut 6 bases from V and 4 bases from J; bases unmatched to any gene: 5. DNA of the CDR3: TGTGCCAGCAGGGACAGGTCGAGCACTGAAGCTTTCTTT. This gives the protein CASRDRSSTEAFF.

At least ten counts were recorded for this clone. The chain links TRBV20-1 to TRBJ2-1; D might be TRBD1 (5 bases). Between the trimmed V and J ends, which lost 0 bases and 2 bases, there was a span of 11 bases. This CDR3 comprises 15 residues. Per germline, CDR1 DFQATT and CDR2 SNEGSKA (reference sequence). CDR3 sequence (DNA): TGCAGTGCTAGAGATATAAAGGGGACCTACAATGAGCAGTTCTTC. It is translated as CSARDIKGTYNEQFF.

This clone has ten or more counts. CDR3 amino acids: CASSPPMGMGPNQPQHF. The CDR3 DNA is TGTGCCAGCAGCCCTCCGATGGGGATGGGGCCCAATCAGCCCCAGCATTTT. V is TRBV6-1 and J is TRBJ1-5; D may be TRBD1 (5 bases). The V end was cut by 6 bases, the J end by 3 bases, with 21 bases between. The CDR3 covers 17 residues. Germline CDR1 is MNHNS and CDR2 is SASEGT.

The CDR3 sequence: CASSPNRGAGGNQPQHF. CDR3 coding DNA: TGTGCCAGCAGCCCAAACCGGGGGGCCGGCGGCAATCAGCCCCAGCATTTT. The chain uses TRBV7-8 and TRBJ1-5; TRBD1 is a possible D gene (6 bases). The CDR3 totals 17 residues. Germline CDR1 SGHVS, CDR2 FQNEAQ. The ends were cut back, 5 bases at V and 2 bases at J, with 19 bases in the middle.

The rearrangement joins TRBV3-1 to TRBJ1-1; D gene uncertain. Germline V gene data show CDR1 as LGHDT and CDR2 as YNNKEL (reference sequence). V lost 4 bases, J lost 7 bases, and 10 bases lay in between. CDR3 size: 12 residues. CDR3 sequence reads: CASSPLGFEAFF. The CDR3 nucleotides read TGTGCCAGCAGCCCCCTGGGTTTTGAAGCTTTCTTT.